This TCR beta chain was identified during a study of PD-L1 blockade in urothelial cancer. Study-wide background: Individuals in the cohort had been given 0 to 3 earlier chemotherapy regimens. Blood samples contained a median about 150,000 T cells.

The sample's time point: pretreatment peripheral blood. Samples were collected from each patient before treatment and during treatment. Each patient gave between 1 and 8 of them in total. Germline CDR1 SNHLY, CDR2 FYNNEI. Trimming cost V 5 bases and J 4 bases; bases outside gene matches: 9. This CDR3 region has 16 residues. Here immunoSEQ multiplex PCR was the method, and the copy in TCRdb shows in-frame clones only, minus some. The table has about 35,000 clones, 82% seen once; the top ten hold 6.8%. A single count supports this clone. The material sequenced was PBMCs, taken around atezolizumab (anti-PD-L1) treatment. The chain combines TRBV2 with TRBJ1-1; 11 bases line up with TRBD1. The source is a man between 60 and 70 years old with urothelial cancer. The CDR3 protein is CASSRGTGGSSTEAFF. CDR3 in DNA: TGTGCCAGCAGTAGGGGGACAGGGGGTAGTAGCACTGAAGCTTTCTTT.